A single sample gave rise to the 2 T cell receptor beta chains below, sequenced in a study of T cell changes during pregnancy in multiple sclerosis. Assay: immunoSEQ multiplex PCR; the TCRdb copy retains only in-frame clones and omits some. The data contain 40,000 to 50,000 clones, 90% to 95% of them seen just once; the ten biggest clones take up roughly 8.1%. Sequences were derived from CD8+ T cells from peripheral blood mononuclear cells, sampled in the third trimester of pregnancy. The origin of the receptors is a female donor with multiple sclerosis, enrolled in a pregnancy study.

This clone was seen once. The V and J genes are TRBV27 and TRBJ2-7; possible D gene TRBD1, 6 bases. CDR3 length: 14 amino acids. The germline V gene encodes CDR1 MNHEY and CDR2 SMNVEV (reference sequence). The V end was cut by 6 bases, the J end by 2 bases, with 14 bases between. CDR3 nucleotide sequence: TGTGCCAGCAGCACGGCGCAGGGGCCCTACGAGCAGTACTTC. Its translation: CASSTAQGPYEQYF.

The count of this clone is one. The gene calls are TRBV2 and TRBJ2-6; the D is unclear. The CDR3 is made up of 15 amino acids. V was trimmed by 8 bases and J by 0 bases, leaving 11 bases between them. From germline, CDR1 is SNHLY and CDR2 FYNNEI. The CDR3 nucleotides are TGTGCCAGCGCCGAGAGCCTCTCTGGGGCCAACGTCCTGACTTTC. It yields the protein CASAESLSGANVLTF.